The 10 T cell receptor beta chains presented below share a single source sample, sequenced in a study of CD8 T cells in Susac syndrome. Reverse transcription used roughly 0.45 to 1 ug RNA and random hexamers. TCRdb passed the immunoSEQ multiplex PCR reads through MiXCR, listing each CDR3 protein once. The sample has tens of thousands of distinct CDR3 sequences; 93% are singletons. Source material: CD4+ T cells from PBMCs. These receptors were taken from a human donor with Susac syndrome.

The rearrangement joins TRBV20-1 to TRBJ2-6; D is unresolved. Germline lookup yields CDR1 DFQATT and CDR2 SNEGSKA (reference sequence). The ends were cut back, 3 bases at V and 0 bases at J, with 3 bases in the middle. The CDR3 sequence is 13 residues long. The CDR3 DNA sequence: TGCAGTGCTAGCCTCTCTGGGGCCAACGTCCTGACTTTC. Translating gives CSASLSGANVLTF.

J is TRBJ1-3 and V is TRBV28; 9 nucleotides match TRBD1. This CDR3 contains 16 residues. Germline assignment: CDR1 MDHEN and CDR2 SYDVKM. The trim removed 4 bases at V and 6 bases at J, leaving 10 bases unmatched. DNA of the CDR3: TGTGCCAGCAGTTACGATAAAGACAGGGGGAAAAACACCATATATTTT. Protein product: CASSYDKDRGKNTIYF.

V is TRBV20-1 and J is TRBJ1-2, with D maybe TRBD1 (5 bases). Germline V CDR1 and CDR2: DFQATT, SNEGSKA (reference sequence). CDR3 length: 16 amino acids. The germline V and J ends were trimmed by 0 bases and 4 bases, with 18 bases remaining between them. The CDR3: CSARDHGSLGGYGYTF. CDR3 DNA: TGCAGTGCTAGAGATCACGGGAGCCTGGGGGGCTATGGCTACACCTTC.

The chain links TRBV5-6 to TRBJ2-7, with unresolved D. Germline V gene data show CDR1 as SGHDT and CDR2 as YYEEEE. Trimming left V 1 base short and J 2 bases short, with 4 bases between. There are 12 residues in the CDR3. CDR3 sequence: CASSLTTYEQYF. In DNA form, the CDR3 reads TGTGCCAGCAGCTTGACAACCTACGAGCAGTACTTC.

The genes are TRBV6-5 and TRBJ2-5; D is ambiguous. The V end lost 3 bases, the J end lost 2 bases, and 10 bases lay between the germline ends. The CDR3 has 14 residues. From germline, CDR1 is MNHEY and CDR2 SVGAGI. CDR3 loop: CASSYSNGQETQYF. The CDR3, as DNA: TGTGCCAGCAGTTATAGTAACGGTCAAGAGACCCAGTACTTC.

Here the CDR3 reads CAWSPEIRGHTEAFF. In DNA form, the CDR3 reads TGTGCCTGGAGTCCTGAGATCAGGGGGCACACTGAAGCTTTCTTT. The chain joins TRBV30 to TRBJ1-1; TRBD1 matches at 8 bases. From germline, CDR1 is GTSNPN and CDR2 SVGIG (reference sequence). CDR3 size: 15 residues. Trimming took 2 bases from V and 3 from J; bases not matched to a gene: 8.

The chain joins TRBV14 to TRBJ2-3; D ambiguous. The V and J ends lost 0 bases and 2 bases respectively, with 15 bases between them. This CDR3 spans 17 amino acids. Germline CDR1 and CDR2: SGHDN and FVKESK. The CDR3 region is CASSQEKGSVYTDTQYF. CDR3 coding DNA: TGTGCCAGCAGCCAAGAAAAAGGAAGCGTATACACAGATACGCAGTATTTT.

This chain uses TRBV20-1 with TRBJ2-5; possible D gene TRBD1, 6 bases. Per the germline V gene, CDR1 is DFQATT and CDR2 is SNEGSKA (reference sequence). CDR3 length: 15 amino acids. With 6 bases removed from V and 1 base from J, the gap between germline ends came to 18 bases. CDR3 sequence reads: CSALDSGVLQETQYF. CDR3 DNA: TGCAGTGCCTTAGACTCAGGGGTCCTCCAAGAGACCCAGTACTTC.

The chain combines TRBV20-1 with TRBJ2-2; 12 nucleotides line up with TRBD2. Germline V gene sequence: CDR1 DFQATT, CDR2 SNEGSKA (reference sequence). This CDR3 spans 17 amino acids. The trim removed 1 base at V and 3 bases at J, leaving 6 bases unmatched. The CDR3 here is CSARVPSGGVDTGELFF. The CDR3 DNA follows: TGCAGTGCTAGAGTGCCTAGCGGGGGGGTAGACACCGGGGAGCTGTTTTTT.

The chain combines TRBV29-1 with TRBJ2-1; 8 bases match TRBD2. Germline CDR1 and CDR2: SQVTM and ANQGSEA. V shed 7 bases, J shed 9 bases, and the junction held 11 bases outside the gene matches. CDR3 length: 13 amino acids. The chain's CDR3 is CSAAREGAGEQFF. The DNA of the CDR3 is TGCAGCGCGGCCCGGGAGGGAGCTGGTGAGCAGTTCTTC.